A selection of T cell receptor beta chains follows, all from one sample in a study of B cell selection in AIRE deficiency. TCRdb's copy holds only in-frame clones and misses some; the assay was immunoSEQ multiplex PCR. The sample has fewer than 30,000 clones, approximately 96% seen once; the top ten hold roughly 0.2%. Sequenced input: CD4+CD127+ conventional T cells sorted from PBMCs. Receptors were obtained from a human donor in good health. Both conserved end residues are part of each CDR3. D genes are given only for firm matches. Clone size is stated in some rows and not others, as once, few, many or a class when expanded.

TRBV2	.	.	TRBJ2-1	CASSLDYTNYNEQFF	TGTGCCAGCAGCTTAGACTACACCAATTACAATGAGCAGTTCTTC
TRBV27	.	TRBD2	TRBJ2-5	CASSLQGGGETQYF	TGTGCCAGCAGCCTACAGGGCGGGGGGGAGACCCAGTACTTC
TRBV18	.	TRBD2	TRBJ2-1	CASSNRLAGGNNEQFF	TGTGCCAGCTCGAACCGACTAGCGGGAGGCAACAATGAGCAGTTCTTC
TRBV7-9	.	.	TRBJ2-7	CASSLGRAEQYF	TGTGCCAGCAGCTTAGGGAGGGCCGAGCAGTACTTC
TRBV11-3	.	.	TRBJ2-5	CASSLNREAETQYF	TGTGCCAGCAGCCTAAACAGGGAGGCAGAGACCCAGTACTTC
TRBV29-1	once	.	TRBJ2-3	CSVAPILADTQYF	TGCAGCGTGGCCCCAATTCTCGCAGATACGCAGTATTTT
TRBV5-1	.	.	TRBJ2-1	CASSLGQLFDEQFF	TGCGCCAGCAGCCTAGGACAGCTTTTCGATGAGCAGTTCTTC
TRBV4-2	.	TRBD2	TRBJ2-7	CASSYGTSGSYEQYF	TGTGCCAGCAGCTACGGGACTAGCGGCTCCTACGAGCAGTACTTC
TRBV7-3	.	.	TRBJ1-3	CASSQPGTPGNTIYF	TGTGCCAGCAGCCAACCGGGAACCCCTGGAAACACCATATATTTT
TRBV14	.	.	TRBJ2-7	CASSQGAGDAGSYEQYF	TGTGCCAGCAGCCAAGGGGCGGGTGACGCTGGCTCCTACGAGCAGTACTTC
TRBV2	.	.	TRBJ1-6	CASRPQGNSPLHF	TGTGCCAGCAGGCCACAGGGAAATTCACCCCTCCACTTT